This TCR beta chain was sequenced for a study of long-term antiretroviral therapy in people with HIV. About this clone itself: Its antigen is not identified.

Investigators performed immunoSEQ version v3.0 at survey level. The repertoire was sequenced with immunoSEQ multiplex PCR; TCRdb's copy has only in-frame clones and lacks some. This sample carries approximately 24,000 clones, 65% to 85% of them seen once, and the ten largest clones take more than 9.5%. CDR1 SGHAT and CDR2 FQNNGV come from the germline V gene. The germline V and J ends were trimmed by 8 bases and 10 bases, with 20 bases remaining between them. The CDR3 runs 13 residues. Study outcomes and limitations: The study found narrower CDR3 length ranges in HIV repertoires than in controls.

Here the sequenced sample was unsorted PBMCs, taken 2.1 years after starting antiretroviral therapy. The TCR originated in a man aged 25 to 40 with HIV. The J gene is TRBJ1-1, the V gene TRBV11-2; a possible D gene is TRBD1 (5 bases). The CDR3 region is CASARVQGVSAFF. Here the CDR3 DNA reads TGTGCCAGCGCGAGGGTACAAGGGGTTTCAGCTTTCTTT.